These T cell receptor beta chains were read from a single sample in a study of T cells in Graves' hyperthyroidism and ophthalmopathy. TCRdb re-analysed the multiplex PCR reads in MiXCR, keeping a single row per CDR3 protein. The sample includes about 570,000 distinct CDR3 sequences, less than 15% of them seen just once. The source material was blood. These receptors all come from a woman in her forties with Graves' hyperthyroidism. The CDR3 runs from the conserved cysteine through the conserved F or W.

TRBJ2-7 15 TRBV9 CASSLHGTESGEQYF
TRBJ2-7 14 TRBV11-2 CASSLVRGSNEQYF
TRBJ2-7 15 TRBV11-2 CASSLVLGNSYEQYF
TRBJ2-7 18 TRBV2 CASSPGLAGAQFSYEQYF
TRBJ1-2 15 TRBV20-1 CSAGDSASANYGYTF
TRBJ2-2 15 TRBV12-3/TRBV12-4 CASSRGLAGAGELFF
TRBJ2-1 16 TRBV7-9 CASSLGTSGVKSEQFF
TRBJ2-3 16 TRBV15 CATSSGQGTSTDTQYF
- 12 TRBV5-4 CASSDRGNEQYF
TRBJ2-5 14 TRBV5-1 CASSLLTGVETQYF
TRBJ1-2 12 TRBV5-5 CASSGSNYGYTF
TRBJ2-7 21 TRBV4-1 CASSHLIPTGGLAGPNYEQYF
TRBJ1-2 18 TRBV9 CASSPSGGGQVSLSGYTF
TRBJ1-5 15 TRBV2 CASSRDSGQNQPQHF
TRBJ1-2 14 TRBV24-1 CATSDQGKGYGYTF
TRBJ1-5 16 TRBV3-1 CASSQAGSGLPQPQHF
TRBJ2-7 14 TRBV28 CASSLGAGSYEQYF
TRBJ1-4 11 TRBV29-1 CSVFKDEKLFF
TRBJ1-1 15 TRBV6-6 CASSYIQAVNTEAFF
TRBJ2-7 15 TRBV27 CASSLSPGQTYEQYF